This entry describes one TCR beta chain. Antigen: not known. This sample is part of a study of Tregs in tolerant kidney transplant recipients. The wider study: The nonmyeloablative bone marrow transplants came from related graft donors, with transient mixed chimerism. After B cell culture, CD4+CD8-CD25+CD127- and CD4+CD8-4-1BB+CD40L- cells were sorted. Sorting of CD4+CD25+CD127- cells followed roughly 3-day belatacept mixed lymphocyte reactions, sometimes with roughly five-day graft donor restimulation. General study findings and limits: Nucleotide sequences could not be compared across some patients' samples due to primer changes.

Profiling relied on immunoSEQ multiplex PCR, and the TCRdb table lists in-frame clones only, not all of them. The sample includes a few hundred clones, around 95% of them seen just once. The TCR originated in a human patient who received a combined kidney and bone marrow transplant. Sequenced material: Tregs from blood cultured with allogeneic cells, taken before the transplant.

The CDR3 coding sequence is TGTGCCAGCAGCCGCGTCCCGAGCAGTAACACCGGGGAGCTGTTTTTT. Translating it yields CASSRVPSSNTGELFF. The rearrangement joins TRBV7-8 to TRBJ2-2, with D unresolved. The CDR3 is 16 residues long. Germline V gene lookup returns CDR1 SGHVS and CDR2 FQNEAQ. Deletions cut 5 bases from V and 2 bases from J, with 15 bases between. Full variable domain (remainder filled in from reference TRBV7-8 and TRBJ2-2): GAGVSQSPRYKVAKRGQDVALRCDPISGHVSLFWYQQALGQGPEFLTYFQNEAQLDKSGLPSDRFFAERPEGSVSTLKIQRTQQEDSAVYLCASSRVPSSNTGELFFGEGSRLTVL.